This T cell receptor (beta chain) was observed in a study of blood T cells in healthy people across ages. Across the whole study: Per two T cells, template switching captured roughly one barcoded beta molecule.

It was with a sample-barcoded 5' primer and a J-beta primer mix that a second PCR of roughly 7 to 12 cycles was run. One entry per CDR3 protein, called by TCRdb with MiXCR from the 5' RACE reads. The data contain 1.5 million to 2 million distinct CDR3 sequences, approximately 32% of them singletons. This clonotype was picked up a small number of times. Its antigen is still unknown. Germline values: CDR1 MDHEN, CDR2 SYDVKM. V was pared by 7 bases and J by 8 bases, with 17 bases between. The CDR3 is made up of 14 amino acids. General study findings and limits: Estimates of total diversity, which came from one million sequenced T cells, were considered to be underestimates.

This chain connects TRBV28 to TRBJ1-4; D remains ambiguous. The TCR comes from a woman under 40 in good health. Sequencing used blood. In DNA form, the CDR3 reads TGTGCCAGCACCGTCGTTTCGGCGGGGGAAAAACTGTTTTTT. Its translation: CASTVVSAGEKLFF.